This is a list of T cell receptor beta chains from one sample in a study of T-cell memory formation after mild COVID-19. Each CDR3 protein is one row after TCRdb ran MiXCR on the 5' RACE reads. The sample has just over 400,000 distinct CDR3 sequences, roughly a quarter seen once; the top ten hold around 14%. Sequencing used PBMCs or a T cell subset sorted from them (not recorded which). The receptors shown here come from an adult woman who had mild COVID-19 (a few samples of this study predate the infection). Cell type and time point are not known. The CDR3 runs from the conserved cysteine through the conserved F or W. D genes are given only for firm matches. Clone size appears in some rows only: once, few, many, or a class for an expanded clone.

.	TRBV7-8	.	TRBJ2-1	CASSLRHNEQFF	TGTGCCAGCAGCTTGCGGCACAATGAGCAGTTCTTC
.	TRBV7-9	few	TRBJ1-4	CASSEGRTTNEKLFF	TGTGCCAGCAGCGAGGGACGGACAACTAATGAAAAACTGTTTTTT
.	TRBV6-5	.	TRBJ2-7	CASGSGNLHEQYF	TGTGCCAGCGGATCTGGGAACCTCCACGAGCAGTACTTC
TRBD2	TRBV7-2	.	TRBJ2-5	CASSLAETLGRVRETQYF	TGTGCCAGCAGCTTAGCAGAGACGCTAGGGAGGGTCCGAGAGACCCAGTACTTC
.	TRBV24-1	few	TRBJ1-2	CATSDPWRGEGYTF	TGTGCCACCAGTGATCCTTGGCGGGGAGAGGGCTACACCTTC
TRBD1	TRBV18	.	TRBJ1-1	CASSQGTGGVNTEAFF	TGTGCCAGCTCACAAGGGACAGGAGGCGTGAACACTGAAGCTTTCTTT
TRBD1	TRBV9	once	TRBJ2-2	CASSVNPGGSHTGELFF	TGTGCCAGCAGCGTAAACCCAGGGGGTTCGCACACCGGGGAGCTGTTTTTT
TRBD2	TRBV20-1	.	TRBJ2-1	CSARGAQLTSGRSYNEQFF	TGCAGTGCTCGAGGGGCGCAACTGACTAGCGGGAGGTCTTACAATGAGCAGTTCTTC
.	TRBV4-3	.	TRBJ2-2	CASSQESREATGELFF	TGCGCCAGCAGCCAAGAAAGTCGGGAAGCTACCGGGGAGCTGTTTTTT
.	TRBV6-6	.	TRBJ1-5	CASSYSRQGGQPQHF	TGTGCCAGCAGTTACTCGAGGCAGGGCGGTCAGCCCCAGCATTTT
.	TRBV11-2	few	TRBJ2-3	CASSLPARSTDTQYF	TGTGCCAGCAGTCTCCCCGCTCGGAGCACAGATACGCAGTATTTT
TRBD2	TRBV4-1	.	TRBJ2-7	CASSQARGGGAYEQYF	TGCGCCAGCAGCCAAGCCAGAGGCGGGGGAGCCTACGAGCAGTACTTC
TRBD1	TRBV6-5	.	TRBJ2-7	CASSYSGQALSYEQYF	TGTGCCAGCAGTTACTCAGGACAGGCACTCTCCTACGAGCAGTACTTC
.	TRBV6-7	.	TRBJ2-7	CASKWTFFYEQYF	TGTGCCAGCAAGTGGACATTTTTTTACGAGCAGTACTTC
.	TRBV9	.	TRBJ2-1	CASSVGGGGGEQFF	TGTGCCAGCAGCGTAGGGGGAGGGGGAGGCGAGCAGTTCTTC
TRBD2	TRBV14	.	TRBJ2-3	CASSHPSGGGADTQYF	TGTGCCAGCAGCCATCCTAGCGGGGGAGGGGCAGATACGCAGTATTTT
.	TRBV4-2	few	TRBJ2-3	CASSQDLLSSGTQYF	TGTGCCAGCAGCCAAGATCTGCTCAGTTCCGGTACGCAGTATTTT
.	TRBV4-1	.	TRBJ2-7	CASSQIGFEQYF	TGCGCCAGCAGCCAGATAGGGTTCGAGCAGTACTTC
TRBD2	TRBV30	many	TRBJ2-1	CAWRTRREGRYEQFF	TGTGCCTGGAGGACGAGGCGGGAGGGAAGGTATGAGCAGTTCTTC
TRBD1	TRBV5-1	.	TRBJ2-7	CASSFGTGGDYEQYF	TGCGCCAGCAGCTTTGGGACAGGGGGAGACTACGAGCAGTACTTC
.	TRBV12-5	.	TRBJ2-6	CASGSSGANVLTF	TGTGCTAGTGGGTCCTCTGGGGCCAACGTCCTGACTTTC
TRBD2	TRBV9	few	TRBJ2-1	CASSGGLAGGRVGQFF	TGTGCCAGCAGCGGTGGACTAGCGGGGGGCCGAGTTGGGCAGTTCTTC
TRBD2	TRBV27	few	TRBJ2-1	CASRLSGGAYNEQFF	TGTGCCAGCAGACTTAGCGGGGGGGCGTACAATGAGCAGTTCTTC
.	TRBV5-4	.	TRBJ2-1	CASSPRFGGDNEQFF	TGTGCCAGCAGCCCCCGGTTTGGGGGTGACAATGAGCAGTTCTTC
.	TRBV6-4	.	TRBJ1-1	CASSESVLGEAFF	TGTGCCAGCAGTGAATCAGTGCTGGGCGAAGCTTTCTTT
.	TRBV12-3/TRBV12-4	.	TRBJ1-5	CASSLGRDNQPQHF	TGTGCCAGCAGTTTGGGCAGGGACAATCAGCCCCAGCATTTT
TRBD2	TRBV4-1	few	TRBJ2-7	CASSQEGGTSVYEQYF	TGCGCCAGCAGCCAAGAGGGGGGGACTAGTGTCTACGAGCAGTACTTC
.	TRBV20-1	.	TRBJ1-2	CSARDRTVVYGYTF	TGCAGTGCTAGAGACCGGACAGTAGTCTATGGCTACACCTTC
TRBD2	TRBV9	.	TRBJ2-3	CASSPRAGLSTDTQYF	TGTGCCAGCAGCCCTCGAGCGGGGCTAAGCACAGATACGCAGTATTTT
.	TRBV14	few	TRBJ2-1	CASSQTWTLYNEQFF	TGTGCCAGCAGCCAAACTTGGACACTTTACAATGAGCAGTTCTTC
.	TRBV15	.	TRBJ2-5	CATSGGESETQYF	TGTGCCACCAGCGGAGGGGAGTCCGAGACCCAGTACTTC
.	TRBV7-8	.	TRBJ1-6	CASSPLGGLGHSPLHF	TGTGCCAGCAGCCCCCTCGGGGGCCTAGGGCATTCACCCCTCCACTTT
TRBD2	TRBV9	.	TRBJ2-3	CASSVVAGVDTQYF	TGTGCCAGCAGCGTAGTAGCGGGGGTAGATACGCAGTATTTT
.	TRBV19	.	TRBJ2-7	CASSTGTYYYEQYF	TGTGCCAGTAGTACCGGGACTTATTACTACGAGCAGTACTTC
TRBD1	TRBV9	few	TRBJ2-2	CASSVRSGTVNTGELFF	TGTGCCAGCAGCGTACGTTCTGGGACAGTGAACACCGGGGAGCTGTTTTTT